This section outlines one T cell receptor beta chain sequence together with its context. As yet, its antigen is unknown. The ends were cut back, 7 bases at V and 7 bases at J, with 14 bases in the middle. The CDR3 is made up of 13 amino acids. From germline, CDR1 is DFQATT and CDR2 SNEGSKA (reference sequence). This entry comes from a study of T cells in Graves' hyperthyroidism and ophthalmopathy. Whole-study results and caveats: A model built on 13 V-J features separated ophthalmopathy from stable hyperthyroidism.

TCR beta CDR3 regions were amplified from RNA transcripts. TCR CDR3 underwent first-round RT-PCR with the HTBI primer set. Each CDR3 protein is one row after TCRdb ran MiXCR on the multiplex PCR reads. The sample has roughly 580,000 distinct CDR3 sequences; around 45% are singletons. Clinical symptoms, serum thyroxine, TRAb, thyroid ultrasound and orbital computed tomography informed diagnoses. The material sequenced was peripheral blood or thyroid tissue (not recorded which). The chain is built from TRBV20-1 and TRBJ1-6; D ambiguous. The sequence was obtained from a woman in her late teens or twenties with Graves' hyperthyroidism. This chain's CDR3 is CSVREQLNSPLHF. The CDR3 nucleotides read TGCAGTGTGAGGGAGCAGCTAAATTCACCCCTCCACTTT.